A single sample is the source of the 19 T cell receptor beta chains below, sequenced in a study of CD8 T cells in Susac syndrome. The authors reverse transcribed roughly 0.45 to 1 ug RNA with random hexamers. TCRdb independently ran MiXCR on the immunoSEQ multiplex PCR reads; one entry per CDR3 protein. Of over 150,000 distinct CDR3 sequences detected, about 96% appear once; the ten largest clones hold 0.1% to 0.15%. Specimen: CD4+ T cells from PBMCs. The origin of the receptors is a human donor with Susac syndrome.

The rearrangement links TRBV14 to TRBJ2-2; D perhaps matches TRBD1 (5 bases). Looked up from germline, CDR1 is SGHDN and CDR2 is FVKESK. This CDR3 region has 14 residues. The germline V and J ends were trimmed by 4 bases and 5 bases, with 11 bases remaining between them. The CDR3 loop is CASSPRAGTGELFF. The CDR3 DNA reads TGTGCCAGCAGCCCCAGAGCAGGGACCGGGGAGCTGTTTTTT.

The chain couples TRBV7-9 to TRBJ2-2, with 8 bases that match TRBD1. V gave up 5 bases and J gave up 3 bases; unmatched junction bases: 8. CDR3 size: 16 residues. Germline V gene lookup returns CDR1 SEHNR and CDR2 FQNEAQ (reference sequence). The CDR3 DNA follows: TGTGCCAGCAGCCTAAGACAGGGGCCCGACACCGGGGAGCTGTTTTTT. It codes for CASSLRQGPDTGELFF.

The chain links TRBV7-2 to TRBJ2-6, with 7 bases lining up with TRBD1. CDR1 is SGHTA, CDR2 FQGNSA, per germline. The J segment lost 10 bases and the V segment lost 6 bases, leaving 6 bases of the junction unmatched. The CDR3 has 13 amino acids. The CDR3 spells CASRIRDRNVLTF. The DNA for the CDR3 is TGTGCCAGCAGGATACGGGACAGAAACGTCCTGACTTTC.

This rearrangement joins TRBV3-1 to TRBJ2-1; no reliable D call. Germline V gene data show CDR1 as LGHDT and CDR2 as YNNKEL (reference sequence). V gave up 1 base and J gave up 10 bases, with 11 bases separating them. The CDR3 consists of 13 residues. CDR3 region: CASSQARSGEQFF. DNA of the CDR3: TGTGCCAGCAGCCAAGCCCGATCCGGGGAGCAGTTCTTC.

The rearrangement uses TRBV6-2 or TRBV6-3 and TRBJ1-1; a possible D gene is TRBD1 (6 bases). The CDR3 runs to 11 residues. Germline CDR1 is MNHEY and CDR2 is SVGEGT. Trimming removed 8 bases from V and 5 bases from J, with 9 bases in between. Here the CDR3 DNA reads TGTGCCAGCGGGAGGGGGACTGAAGCTTTCTTT. Its translation is CASGRGTEAFF.

The chain recombines TRBV5-4 with TRBJ1-2, with a weak D call TRBD1 (6 bases). The germline gives CDR1 SGHNT, CDR2 YYREEE (reference sequence). This CDR3 spans 14 amino acids. The V and J ends lost 4 bases and 4 bases respectively, with 14 bases between them. The CDR3 region has the DNA TGTGCCAGCAGCCCATGGGGGGGCAGCTATGGCTACACCTTC. It specifies CASSPWGGSYGYTF.

The J gene is TRBJ1-1, the V gene TRBV29-1; no clear D. The CDR3 spans 11 residues. CDR1 is SQVTM, CDR2 ANQGSEA, per germline. This CDR3 is CSGTLNTEAFF. Written as DNA, the CDR3 is TGCAGTGGCACATTGAACACTGAAGCTTTCTTT.

The chain is built from TRBV15 and TRBJ1-6; no reliable D call. Germline assignment: CDR1 LNHNV and CDR2 YYDKDF (reference sequence). V lost 0 bases and J lost 8, with 2 bases in between. The length of the CDR3 is 12 residues. CDR3: CATSRDDSPLHF. For the CDR3, the DNA is TGTGCCACCAGCAGAGATGATTCACCCCTCCACTTT.

The rearrangement uses TRBV29-1 and TRBJ2-7; 12 bases map to TRBD2. The germline gives CDR1 SQVTM, CDR2 ANQGSEA. The CDR3 length is 14 residues. Unmatched junction bases numbered 9, after V lost 3 bases and J lost 9 bases. CDR3 in amino acids: CSVERLAGERGQYF. CDR3 nucleotides: TGCAGCGTTGAGAGACTAGCGGGAGAAAGGGGGCAGTACTTC.

In its sample, this clonotype was seen once. The V call is TRBV29-1, the J call TRBJ1-1; the D is unclear. Germline CDR1 is SQVTM and CDR2 is ANQGSEA. The V gene lost 7 bases and the J gene lost 1 base, with 13 bases spanning the gap. The CDR3 contains 13 residues. CDR3 sequence: CSGSVTQNTEAFF. The CDR3 DNA is TGCAGCGGGTCGGTGACACAGAACACTGAAGCTTTCTTT.

J is TRBJ1-5 and V is TRBV2, with 9 bases matching TRBD1. In germline, CDR1 is SNHLY, CDR2 FYNNEI. Losses at the gene ends were 6 bases for V and 6 bases for J; bases not matched to a gene: 6. The CDR3 spans 14 residues. The DNA for the CDR3 is TGTGCCAGCAGCTCCGGGACAGGGAGTCAGCCCCAGCATTTT. Encoded protein: CASSSGTGSQPQHF.

This rearrangement joins TRBV7-2 to TRBJ1-1; D is undetermined. The CDR3 sequence is 12 residues long. Germline loops: CDR1 SGHTA, CDR2 FQGNSA. The V and J ends lost 10 bases and 1 base respectively, with 10 bases between them. CDR3: CATRRPNTEAFF. In DNA form, the CDR3 reads TGTGCCACTAGACGGCCGAACACTGAAGCTTTCTTT.

The chain employs TRBV20-1 and TRBJ1-5; 7 bases line up with TRBD1. CDR1 is DFQATT, CDR2 SNEGSKA, per germline (reference sequence). CDR3 size: 16 residues. With V trimmed by 0 bases and J by 4 bases, 9 bases remained unmatched. CDR3 amino acids: CSARDPRTGRNQPQHF. The CDR3, as DNA: TGCAGTGCTAGAGACCCCCGGACAGGCCGTAATCAGCCCCAGCATTTT.

The V gene is TRBV28, the J gene TRBJ2-1; weak D call: TRBD2 (6 bases). The CDR3 length is 18 residues. The germline V gene encodes CDR1 MDHEN and CDR2 SYDVKM. V was shortened by 3 bases and J by 3 bases, with 21 bases between the two germline ends. CDR3 amino acids: CASSFWGGKAFNYNEQFF. The DNA of the CDR3 is TGTGCCAGCAGTTTCTGGGGAGGAAAGGCCTTTAACTACAATGAGCAGTTCTTC.

On this clonotype: The conserved closing phenylalanine or tryptophan is absent in this CDR3, likely reflecting a read error. No DNA is shown, since the ends of the CDR3 on it are uncertain; the CDR3 is the one TCRdb lists. The J gene is TRBJ2-1, the V gene TRBV6-2 or TRBV6-3; TRBD2, as called in the table, went unchecked against the DNA. The CDR3 has 12 residues if both end residues are counted. The germline V gene encodes CDR1 MNHEY and CDR2 SVGEGT. CDR3: CASRGLGGPSFL.

The chain links TRBV20-1 to TRBJ2-2; either TRBD1 or TRBD2 may fit D (7 bases each). Trimming stripped 5 bases from V and 3 bases from J, with 10 bases between. This CDR3 has 13 amino acids. CDR1 and CDR2 (germline): DFQATT, SNEGSKA (reference sequence). The CDR3 nucleotides are TGCAGTGCTGGGAGGGGGCACACCGGGGAGCTGTTTTTT. It is translated as CSAGRGHTGELFF.

V usage is TRBV29-1 and J usage is TRBJ1-2, with unresolved D. The CDR3 totals 17 residues. The germline V and J ends were trimmed by 8 bases and 4 bases, with 29 bases remaining between them. CDR1 and CDR2 (germline): SQVTM, ANQGSEA. The CDR3 here is CSISGRVGGDNTYGYTF. CDR3 DNA sequence: TGCAGCATCTCTGGGCGGGTCGGAGGTGACAACACCTATGGCTACACCTTC.

Details on this clonotype: The junction departs from the called germline gene at one end, perhaps through a read error. The chain links TRBV11-2 to TRBJ2-1; D gene ambiguous. The germline CDR1 and CDR2 sequences are SGHAT and FQNNGV. The CDR3 has 11 amino acids. This chain's CDR3 is CASSIASTQVF. In nucleotides, the CDR3 is TGTGCCAGCAGCATCGCGTCTACCCAGGTCTTC.

This clonotype was picked up a small number of times. This chain connects TRBV7-2 to TRBJ1-1; D possibly corresponds to TRBD1 (5 bases). This CDR3 is 13 amino acids long. Germline V gives CDR1 SGHTA, CDR2 FQGNSA. Trimming took off 2 bases at V and 1 base at J, with 5 bases between the two ends. The CDR3 DNA reads TGTGCCAGCAGCTTACAGGGGAACACTGAAGCTTTCTTT. It yields the protein CASSLQGNTEAFF.